This T cell receptor (beta chain) was documented in a study of beta chain features in type 1 diabetes. General study findings and limits: In comparison with healthy donors, patients had naive, central memory and Treg TCRB repertoires that appeared more similar. Among all four CD4+ subsets, Type 1 diabetes patients had TCRB CDR3s that were moderately but significantly shorter.

The length of the CDR3 is 11 residues. The V end was cut by 5 bases, the J end by 6 bases, with 8 bases between. CDR1 SGHTA and CDR2 FQGNSA come from the germline V gene. Expressed TCRB transcripts were sequenced because the isolated RNA had all been reverse transcribed beforehand. Here immunoSEQ multiplex PCR was the method, and the copy in TCRdb shows in-frame clones only, minus some. The table has about 52,000 clones, around 45% seen once. Comment on this clone: The antigen remains unidentified.

The TCR sequence derives from a man aged 25 to 40 with type 1 diabetes. Sequenced input: Tregs from blood. J is TRBJ2-7 and V is TRBV7-2; D unclear. CDR3 sequence: CASSRQSEQYF. The CDR3 region has the DNA TGTGCCAGCAGCCGCCAGTCCGAGCAGTACTTC. Variable domain in full (rest from reference TRBV7-2 and TRBJ2-7): GAGVSQSPSNKVTEKGKDVELRCDPISGHTALYWYRQSLGQGLEFLIYFQGNSAPDKSGLPSDRFSAERTGGSVSTLTIQRTQQEDSAVYLCASSRQSEQYFGPGTRLTVT.